This is a list of T cell receptor beta chains from one sample in a study of blood T cell repertoires in COVID-19. TCRdb's copy holds only in-frame clones and misses some; the assay was immunoSEQ multiplex PCR. The sample records 170,000 or so clones, about 88% being singletons. Material: peripheral blood. These receptors all come from a man younger than 35 who had recovered from COVID-19. CDR3s include the opening cysteine and the closing phenylalanine or tryptophan. Fields, in order: D gene, clone size, V gene, J gene, CDR3 DNA, CDR3 protein. The D gene is left open where the match is weak. A row's size may be missing; if present it is once, few, many or a size class.

>-|-|TRBV29-1|TRBJ2-2
TGCAGCGTTGATAGAGGGTTTGACACCGGGGAGCTGTTTTTT
CSVDRGFDTGELFF
>TRBD2|-|TRBV15|TRBJ2-3
TGTGCCACCAGCACTTTAGCGGCGGGAGGGACAGATACGCAGTATTTT
CATSTLAAGGTDTQYF
>-|-|TRBV18|TRBJ2-7
TGTGCCAGCTCACCACGGCAGGCCAACGAGCAGTACTTC
CASSPRQANEQYF
>-|-|TRBV4-1|TRBJ2-4
TGCGCCAGCAGCCAAGTAGGGGGGGCAGCCAAAAACATTCAGTACTTC
CASSQVGGAAKNIQYF
>-|once|TRBV7-2|TRBJ2-7
TGTGCCAGCAGCGAGGGGGGGGCTCCCTACGAGCAGTACTTC
CASSEGGAPYEQYF
>-|-|TRBV4-2|TRBJ1-3
TGTGCCAGCAGCCAGTCGACAAGCTCTGGAAACACCATATACTTT
CASSQSTSSGNTIYF
>-|-|TRBV19|TRBJ1-1
TGTGCCAGTTCTTATCCAGGGGAGAGTACAATGAACACTGAAGCTTTCTTT
CASSYPGESTMNTEAFF
>-|-|TRBV6-2/TRBV6-3|TRBJ2-7
TGTGCCAGCAGTTACTCCAGCGGAGCTCTCTCCTACGAGCAGTACTTC
CASSYSSGALSYEQYF
>-|-|TRBV7-9|TRBJ2-7
TGTGCCAGCAGCTCGAGCTCCTACGAGCAGTACTTC
CASSSSSYEQYF
>-|-|TRBV4-3|TRBJ2-5
TGCGCCAGCAGCCAAGACAGAAGAGAGACCCAGTACTTC
CASSQDRRETQYF
>TRBD1|-|TRBV7-2|TRBJ2-3
TGTGCCAGCAGCCCGCGACAGGGCAATACGCAGTATTTT
CASSPRQGNTQYF
>-|-|TRBV11-2|TRBJ1-4
TGTGCCAGCAGCTTAGATCGAGTGAGAACTAATGAAAAACTGTTTTTT
CASSLDRVRTNEKLFF
>TRBD2|-|TRBV19|TRBJ2-7
TGTGCCAGTAGTATCGGGACTAGGGCCCTCTACGAGCAGTACTTC
CASSIGTRALYEQYF
>TRBD1|once|TRBV29-1|TRBJ2-2
TGCAGCGTCGCAGGGACAGCGAACACCGGGGAGCTGTTTTTT
CSVAGTANTGELFF
>TRBD2|-|TRBV6-2/TRBV6-3|TRBJ2-3
TGTGCCAGCAGTTACCCAGGTGATAGCGGGAGGGCCACGCAGTATTTT
CASSYPGDSGRATQYF
>-|-|TRBV10-3|TRBJ2-3
TGTGCCATCAGTGGGACTACCACAGATACGCAGTATTTT
CAISGTTTDTQYF
>TRBD2|-|TRBV3-1/TRBV3-2|TRBJ2-2
TGTGCCAGCAGCCCCCGACTAGCGGGAGGGGCCGGGGAGCTGTTTTTT
CASSPRLAGGAGELFF
>TRBD1|-|TRBV6-6|TRBJ1-5
TGTGCCAGCACTAACGACAGGGGCAATCAGCCCCAGCATTTT
CASTNDRGNQPQHF
>TRBD2|-|TRBV7-2|TRBJ2-7
TGTGCCAGCAGCTTAGGGCGGGCGGGAGCCTACGAGCAGTACTTC
CASSLGRAGAYEQYF
>-|-|TRBV30|TRBJ1-1
TGTGCCTGGAGGATCTTCGCATCGGGGAACACTGAAGCTTTCTTT
CAWRIFASGNTEAFF
>TRBD1|-|TRBV7-9|TRBJ2-5
TGTGCCAGCAGAACCGGGACAGGGGGCTCGGAGACCCAGTACTTC
CASRTGTGGSETQYF
>TRBD2|-|TRBV18|TRBJ2-1
TGTGCCAGCTCACCGGGACTAGGGAATGAGCAGTTCTTC
CASSPGLGNEQFF
>TRBD1|-|TRBV5-1|TRBJ2-4
TGCGCCAGCAGCCCCGGACAGGCAAAAAACATTCAGTACTTC
CASSPGQAKNIQYF
>TRBD1|-|TRBV9|TRBJ1-1
TGTGCCAGCAGCCCTGCGGACAGGGGCTATCCGGACACTGAAGCTTTCTTT
CASSPADRGYPDTEAFF
>TRBD2|few|TRBV11-2|TRBJ2-1
TGTGCCAGCAGCTTAGCGGGAGGCAAGGGTGAGCAGTTCTTC
CASSLAGGKGEQFF
>TRBD2|-|TRBV6-5|TRBJ2-5
TGTGCCAGCAGTTACTCCAGCGGGGGTCAGGAGACCCAGTACTTC
CASSYSSGGQETQYF
>TRBD1|-|TRBV7-9|TRBJ1-6
TGTGCCAGCAGTCCTGGACAGGGTCGAGATTCACCCCTCCACTTT
CASSPGQGRDSPLHF
>TRBD1|-|TRBV5-4|TRBJ1-4
TGTGCCAGCAGCTTGTCGGGACAGGTGAATGAAAAACTGTTTTTT
CASSLSGQVNEKLFF
>TRBD1|-|TRBV7-3|TRBJ2-1
TGTGCCAGCAGCTTATTTGGACAGGGGGGCGATGAGCAGTTCTTC
CASSLFGQGGDEQFF
>-|few|TRBV7-2|TRBJ1-5
TGTGCCAGCAGCTTAGAGGGGCAATCTAATCAGCCCCAGCATTTT
CASSLEGQSNQPQHF
>TRBD1|-|TRBV2|TRBJ2-5
TGTGCCAGCAGTTTCCTCCAACCGGGACAGGGAGGGGAGACCCAGTACTTC
CASSFLQPGQGGETQYF
>TRBD1|-|TRBV12-5|TRBJ2-7
TGTGCTAGTGGTTTGGTATCGGGGACAGGGCACTACGAGCAGTACTTC
CASGLVSGTGHYEQYF
>TRBD2|-|TRBV27|TRBJ2-2
TGTGCCAGCAGTTCCCCGGGACTAGCGGGAGTCGGGAACACCGGGGAGCTGTTTTTT
CASSSPGLAGVGNTGELFF
>TRBD1|once|TRBV27|TRBJ1-6
TGTGCCAGCAGTTTGATGGGACAGGGACCTTCACCCCTCCACTTT
CASSLMGQGPSPLHF
>-|-|TRBV19|TRBJ2-3
TGTGCCACCCGTCTGGATACGCAGTATTTT
CATRLDTQYF
>TRBD1|-|TRBV30|TRBJ1-5
TGTGCCTGGAGTTCTCGCCTATCGGGACAGGGTAATCAGCCCCAGCATTTT
CAWSSRLSGQGNQPQHF
>-|-|TRBV20-1|TRBJ2-6
TGCAGTGCTAGTCTGGCGGCGCGATCAGGGGCCAACGTCCTGACTTTC
CSASLAARSGANVLTF
>-|once|TRBV5-6|TRBJ1-2
TGTGCCAGCAGCTTGGCCGAGGGAAGTGGCTACACCTTC
CASSLAEGSGYTF
>TRBD1|-|TRBV2|TRBJ1-6
TGTGCCAGCAGTCTAGGGACAGATAGTTCACCCCTCCACTTT
CASSLGTDSSPLHF
>TRBD2|-|TRBV3-1/TRBV3-2|TRBJ2-5
TGTGCCAGCAGCCAAGGGGGAGGGCCCCAAGAGACCCAGTACTTC
CASSQGGGPQETQYF
>-|-|TRBV19|TRBJ1-1
TGTGCCAGTAGTATAGGGGGATACAGGGCGAACACTGAAGCTTTCTTT
CASSIGGYRANTEAFF
>TRBD2|-|TRBV3-1/TRBV3-2|TRBJ2-7
TGTGCCACTAGCGGGCGGTACGAGCAGTACTTC
CATSGRYEQYF
>TRBD1|-|TRBV10-3|TRBJ1-1
TGTGCCATCAGCGGGACAGGTGGGGCTGAAGCTTTCTTT
CAISGTGGAEAFF
>TRBD2|once|TRBV5-1|TRBJ2-1
TGCGCCAGCAGCCCGGGGACTAGCGGTACCTACAATGAGCAGTTCTTC
CASSPGTSGTYNEQFF
>-|-|TRBV7-2|TRBJ1-6
TGTGCCAGCAGCTCAGCTAGCTCCTATAATTCACCCCTCCACTTT
CASSSASSYNSPLHF
>TRBD1|few|TRBV2|TRBJ1-1
TGTGCCAGCAGCGACGACAGGGCTGAAGCTTTCTTT
CASSDDRAEAFF
>-|-|TRBV7-9|TRBJ1-3
TGTGCCAGCAGCTTAGCAGACTCCCGCTCTGGAAACACCATATATTTT
CASSLADSRSGNTIYF
>TRBD2|-|TRBV9|TRBJ2-1
TGTGCCAGCAGCGTAGTTAGCGGGAGAATAAGGTTCTTC
CASSVVSGRIRFF